The 16 T cell receptor beta chains in this list originate from one sample, sequenced in a study of blood T cell repertoires in COVID-19. Data came from immunoSEQ multiplex PCR; TCRdb stores just in-frame clones and leaves some out. This table holds roughly 500,000 clones, around nine tenths found once. The material sequenced was PBMCs or T cells enriched from blood (not recorded which). All receptors derive from a middle-aged woman who had recovered from COVID-19.

The count of this clone is one. The chain links TRBV24-1 to TRBJ2-6; 9 nucleotides match TRBD1. The CDR3 contains 16 residues. Germline CDR1 and CDR2: KGHDR and SFDVKD. The V segment lost 8 bases and the J segment 0 bases; nucleotides outside the gene matches: 4. This CDR3 is CATMGDRASGANVLTF. The CDR3 coding sequence is TGTGCCACCATGGGGGACAGGGCCTCTGGGGCCAACGTCCTGACTTTC.

The rearrangement uses TRBV6-5 and TRBJ2-7, with TRBD1 as a possible D gene (5 bases). Germline CDR1 reads MNHEY; CDR2 reads SVGAGI. V was shortened by 2 bases and J by 1 base, with 6 bases between the two germline ends. The length of the CDR3 is 13 residues. CDR3 in DNA: TGTGCCAGCAGTTACGGGGCGTCCTACGAGCAGTACTTC. It specifies CASSYGASYEQYF.

The chain uses TRBV2 and TRBJ1-3; 9 bases map to TRBD1. CDR1 is SNHLY, CDR2 FYNNEI, per germline. This CDR3 comprises 18 residues. V was pared by 4 bases and J by 1 base, with 11 bases of the junction left unmatched. CDR3 loop: CASSGRDRVAGSGNTIYF. CDR3 bases: TGTGCCAGCAGTGGCCGGGACAGGGTAGCTGGTTCTGGAAACACCATATATTTT.

The chain couples TRBV4-1 to TRBJ2-1, with TRBD2 matching over 7 bases. Germline V lookup: CDR1 MGHRA, CDR2 YSYEKL. The CDR3 covers 15 residues. J was trimmed by 8 bases and V by 4 bases; bases with no gene match: 11. In DNA, the CDR3 is TGCGCCAGCAGCCCGGGACTAAGGTTTGACTATGAGCAGTTCTTC. It codes for CASSPGLRFDYEQFF.

In DNA, the CDR3 is TGTGCCAGCAGCAAAAGGACCGGGAGGGCCGGGGAGCTGTTTTTT. Amino acids: CASSKRTGRAGELFF. V and J are TRBV6-2 or TRBV6-3 and TRBJ2-2; 8 nucleotides line up with TRBD2. V gave up 6 bases and J gave up 6 bases; unmatched junction bases: 9. This CDR3 is 15 amino acids long. In germline, CDR1 is MNHEY, CDR2 SVGEGT.

The rearrangement links TRBV6-2 or TRBV6-3 to TRBJ2-1; 10 bases agree with TRBD1. Unmatched junction bases numbered 6, after V lost 4 bases and J lost 6 bases. CDR3 length: 15 residues. The germline V gene encodes CDR1 MNHEY and CDR2 SVGEGT. CDR3 sequence (DNA): TGTGCCAGCAGTTCCGGGACAGGGGTGACCAATGAGCAGTTCTTC. It is translated as CASSSGTGVTNEQFF.

V usage is TRBV5-1 and J usage is TRBJ2-1; 7 bases line up with TRBD1. The CDR3 has 15 amino acids. V dropped 0 bases and J dropped 8; count of bases not matched to a gene: 8. CDR1 and CDR2 from the germline V gene are SGHRS and YFSETQ. CDR3: CASSLVATGMDEQFF. The CDR3, as DNA: TGCGCCAGCAGCTTGGTGGCGACAGGGATGGATGAGCAGTTCTTC.

The chain carries TRBV6-2 or TRBV6-3 and TRBJ2-5; 8 bases fit TRBD1. Trimming cost V 6 bases and J 5 bases; bases outside gene matches: 11. CDR1 is MNHEY and CDR2 is SVGEGT in the germline V gene. This CDR3 spans 15 amino acids. Here the CDR3 reads CASSRGQGQAETQYF. The CDR3 bases are TGTGCCAGCAGCCGCGGACAGGGCCAAGCGGAGACCCAGTACTTC.

This chain uses TRBV29-1 with TRBJ2-1; 11 bases align to TRBD2. CDR3 length: 13 amino acids. The germline CDR1 and CDR2 sequences are SQVTM and ANQGSEA. J lost 6 bases, V lost 8 bases, and 6 bases had no gene match. Here the CDR3 reads CSKLAGVGNEQFF. The CDR3 bases are TGCAGCAAACTAGCGGGAGTTGGCAATGAGCAGTTCTTC.

The chain is built from TRBV6-5 and TRBJ1-2; D uncertain. Germline-derived CDR1 and CDR2 are MNHEY and SVGAGI. V gave up 5 bases and J gave up 2 bases, with 12 bases separating them. There are 14 residues in the CDR3. Written as DNA, the CDR3 is TGTGCCAGCAGTCCCCCCTTCCAGAACTATGGCTACACCTTC. Encoded protein: CASSPPFQNYGYTF.

V gene TRBV7-6 combines with J gene TRBJ2-5; D perhaps matches TRBD2 (6 bases). V was shortened by 7 bases and J by 5 bases, with 17 bases between the two germline ends. Germline CDR1 is SGHVS and CDR2 is FNYEAQ. CDR3 length: 14 residues. CDR3: CASKNSGSSETQYF. Here the CDR3 DNA reads TGTGCCAGCAAGAATTCCGGGAGTTCGGAGACCCAGTACTTC.

The chain is built from TRBV16 and TRBJ1-5; D gene ambiguous. CDR1 and CDR2 from the germline V gene are KGHSY and FQNENV. V was clipped by 3 bases and J by 0 bases, with 12 bases between them. The CDR3 length is 16 residues. The CDR3, as DNA: TGTGCCAGCAGCCATCGCGGTCAAAATAGCAATCAGCCCCAGCATTTT. Translating it yields CASSHRGQNSNQPQHF.

J is TRBJ2-2 and V is TRBV10-3, with a possible D match to TRBD1 (5 bases). The CDR3 runs to 14 residues. The V gene's germline CDR1 is ENHRY and CDR2 SYGVKD. V lost 2 bases and J lost 6, with 10 bases in between. The CDR3 DNA is TGTGCCATCAGTGAGAGGCAGGGCGCCGGGGAGCTGTTTTTT. It yields the protein CAISERQGAGELFF.

V gene TRBV6-5 combines with J gene TRBJ2-7; 8 nucleotides agree with TRBD2. V shed 3 bases and J 7 bases; nucleotides not matched to a gene: 8. This CDR3 is built from 14 residues. The V gene's germline CDR1 is MNHEY and CDR2 SVGAGI. The CDR3 loop reads CASSYQREWGEQYF. In DNA form, the CDR3 reads TGTGCCAGCAGTTATCAGCGGGAGTGGGGGGAGCAGTACTTC.

J is TRBJ2-2 and V is TRBV6-4; 7 nucleotides match TRBD1. The CDR3 has 15 amino acids. Germline values: CDR1 MRHNA, CDR2 SNTAGT. Trimming took 4 bases from V and 4 from J; bases not matched to a gene: 6. The CDR3 region is CASSVNRGSTGELFF. CDR3 nucleotide sequence: TGTGCCAGCAGTGTAAACAGGGGATCCACCGGGGAGCTGTTTTTT.

The V call is TRBV7-2, the J call TRBJ2-7, with TRBD2 identical over 13 bases. The CDR3 spans 17 residues. V lost 5 bases, J lost 5 bases, and 12 bases stayed unmatched. Germline CDR1 SGHTA, CDR2 FQGNSA. The CDR3 DNA is TGTGCCAGCAGCCCGATCGGACTAGCGGGAGAGTCCCACGAGCAGTACTTC. Encoded protein: CASSPIGLAGESHEQYF.